This entry concerns a single T cell receptor (beta chain). TCRdb keeps only in-frame clones here, not all; method: immunoSEQ multiplex PCR. The data show about 140,000 clones, 70% to 90% seen once. The CDR3 is made up of 13 amino acids. Germline V gene data show CDR1 as MNHNS and CDR2 as SASEGT. The ends were cut back, 4 bases at V and 3 bases at J, with 9 bases in the middle. As input for TCR beta libraries, about 1.8 micrograms of genomic DNA came from cryopreserved PBMCs. This record belongs to a study of cytotoxic CD8 clonotypes in ibrutinib-treated CLL. The genes are TRBV6-1 and TRBJ1-2; no definite D call. This TCR came from a human donor with chronic lymphocytic leukemia. Material: PBMCs, obtained after 36 months of ibrutinib treatment. The CDR3 loop reads CASSVWQDYGYTF. CDR3 nucleotides: TGTGCCAGCAGTGTGTGGCAGGACTATGGCTACACCTTC.